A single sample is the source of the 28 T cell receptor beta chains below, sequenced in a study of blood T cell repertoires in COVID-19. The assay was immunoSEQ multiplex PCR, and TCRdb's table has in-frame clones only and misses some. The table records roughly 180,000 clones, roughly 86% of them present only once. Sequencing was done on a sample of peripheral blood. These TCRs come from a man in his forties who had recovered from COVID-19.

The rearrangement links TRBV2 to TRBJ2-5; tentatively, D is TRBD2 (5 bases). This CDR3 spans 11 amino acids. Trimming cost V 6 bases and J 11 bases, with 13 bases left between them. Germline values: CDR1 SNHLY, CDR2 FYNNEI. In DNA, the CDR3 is TGTGCCAGCAGAGGAGGCTGGGGTCAGTACTTC. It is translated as CASRGGWGQYF.

Here the CDR3 reads CASRTSGTYNEQFF. CDR3 DNA sequence: TGCGCCAGCAGGACTAGCGGGACCTACAATGAGCAGTTCTTC. V gene TRBV5-1 combines with J gene TRBJ2-1, with 11 positions matching TRBD2. CDR3 length equals 14 residues. The germline V gene has CDR1 SGHRS and CDR2 YFSETQ. The V and J ends lost 5 bases and 2 bases, in that order; junction bases with no gene match: 0.

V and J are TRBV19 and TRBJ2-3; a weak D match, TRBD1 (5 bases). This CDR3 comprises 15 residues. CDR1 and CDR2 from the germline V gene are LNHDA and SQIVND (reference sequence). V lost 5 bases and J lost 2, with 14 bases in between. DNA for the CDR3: TGTGCCAGTAGTGAAAGGGGCAGACTCACAGATACGCAGTATTTT. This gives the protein CASSERGRLTDTQYF.

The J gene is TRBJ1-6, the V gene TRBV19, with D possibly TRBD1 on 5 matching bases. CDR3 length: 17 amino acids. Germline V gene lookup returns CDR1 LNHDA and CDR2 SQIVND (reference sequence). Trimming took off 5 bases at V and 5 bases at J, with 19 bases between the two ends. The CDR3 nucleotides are TGTGCCAGTAGTCCACACCTCGGGACGGGGGATAATTCACCCCTCCACTTT. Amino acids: CASSPHLGTGDNSPLHF.

The CDR3 spells CASNPLDRGYGYTF. The DNA for the CDR3 is TGTGCCAGTAATCCCCTCGACAGGGGGTATGGCTACACCTTC. V gene TRBV19 combines with J gene TRBJ1-2, with 9 bases aligning to TRBD1. The CDR3 is made up of 14 amino acids. Germline loops: CDR1 LNHDA, CDR2 SQIVND (reference sequence). The V segment lost 7 bases and the J segment 5 bases; nucleotides outside the gene matches: 8.

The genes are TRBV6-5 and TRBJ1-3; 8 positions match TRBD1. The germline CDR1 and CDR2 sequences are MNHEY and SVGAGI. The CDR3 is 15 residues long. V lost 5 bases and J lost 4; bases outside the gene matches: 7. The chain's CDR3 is CASSPGGRGGNTIYF. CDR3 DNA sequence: TGTGCCAGCAGTCCAGGGGGCAGGGGAGGAAACACCATATATTTT.

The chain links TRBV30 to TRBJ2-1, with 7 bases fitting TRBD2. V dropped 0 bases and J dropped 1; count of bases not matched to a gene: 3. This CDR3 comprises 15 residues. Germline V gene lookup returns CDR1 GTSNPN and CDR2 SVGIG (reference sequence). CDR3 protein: CAWSVGTTSYNEQFF. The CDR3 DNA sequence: TGTGCCTGGAGTGTCGGGACTACTTCCTACAATGAGCAGTTCTTC.

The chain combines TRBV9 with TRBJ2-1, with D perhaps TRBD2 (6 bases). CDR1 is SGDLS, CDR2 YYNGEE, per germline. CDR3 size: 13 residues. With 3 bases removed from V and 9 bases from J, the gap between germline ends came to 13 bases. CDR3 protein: CASSAVSLAEQFF. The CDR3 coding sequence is TGTGCCAGCAGCGCCGTTTCACTAGCTGAGCAGTTCTTC.

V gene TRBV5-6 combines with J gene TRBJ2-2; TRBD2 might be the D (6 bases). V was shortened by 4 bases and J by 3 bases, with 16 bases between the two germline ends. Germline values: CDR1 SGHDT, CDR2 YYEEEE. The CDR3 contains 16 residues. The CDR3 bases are TGTGCCAGCAGCGTGGCCCGGGGACTCGACACCGGGGAGCTGTTTTTT. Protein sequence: CASSVARGLDTGELFF.

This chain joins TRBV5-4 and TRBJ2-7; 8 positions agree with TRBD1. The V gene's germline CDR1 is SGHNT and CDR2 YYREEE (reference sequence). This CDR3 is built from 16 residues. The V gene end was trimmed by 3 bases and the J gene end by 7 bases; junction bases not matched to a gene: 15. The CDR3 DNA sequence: TGTGCCAGCAGCTCTCACTTCAGGGGGCTAGCAGGTGAGCAGTACTTC. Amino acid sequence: CASSSHFRGLAGEQYF.

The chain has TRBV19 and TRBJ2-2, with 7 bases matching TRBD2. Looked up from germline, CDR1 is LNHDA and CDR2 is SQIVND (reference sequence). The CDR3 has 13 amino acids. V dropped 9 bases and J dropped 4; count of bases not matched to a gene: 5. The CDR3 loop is CASAGVLTGELFF. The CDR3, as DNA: TGTGCCAGCGCGGGGGTCCTCACCGGGGAGCTGTTTTTT.

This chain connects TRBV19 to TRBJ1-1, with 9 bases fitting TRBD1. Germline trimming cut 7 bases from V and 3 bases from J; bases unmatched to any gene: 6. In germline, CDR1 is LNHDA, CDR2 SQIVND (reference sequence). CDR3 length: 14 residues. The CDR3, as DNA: TGTGCCAGTATCAACAGGGGGCGCGACACTGAAGCTTTCTTT. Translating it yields CASINRGRDTEAFF.

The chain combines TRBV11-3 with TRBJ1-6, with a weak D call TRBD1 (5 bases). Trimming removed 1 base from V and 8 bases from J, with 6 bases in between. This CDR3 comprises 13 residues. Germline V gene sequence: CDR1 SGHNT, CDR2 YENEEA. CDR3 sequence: CASSLGRDSPLHF. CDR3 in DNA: TGTGCCAGCAGCTTAGGCAGGGATTCACCCCTCCACTTT.

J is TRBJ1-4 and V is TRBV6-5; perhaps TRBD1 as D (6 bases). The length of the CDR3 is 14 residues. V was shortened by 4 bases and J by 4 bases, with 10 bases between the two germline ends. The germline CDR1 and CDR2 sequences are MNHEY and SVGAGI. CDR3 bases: TGTGCCAGCAGTTGGGGGCGCTTTAATGAAAAACTGTTTTTT. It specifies CASSWGRFNEKLFF.

The chain's CDR3 is CASRGRGRVGYEQYF. DNA for the CDR3: TGTGCCAGCAGGGGGCGTGGCAGGGTGGGGTACGAGCAGTACTTC. The J gene is TRBJ2-7, the V gene TRBV28, with D possibly being TRBD1 (5 bases). The CDR3 spans 15 residues. Trimming removed 6 bases at V and 4 bases at J, with 19 bases between. Germline assignment: CDR1 MDHEN and CDR2 SYDVKM. Combining the CDR3 with reference TRBV28 and TRBJ2-7 gives the whole variable domain DVKVTQSSRYLVKRTGEKVFLECVQDMDHENMFWYRQDPGLGLRLIYFSYDVKMKEKGDIPEGYSVSREKKERFSLILESASTNQTSMYLCASRGRGRVGYEQYFGPGTRLTVT.

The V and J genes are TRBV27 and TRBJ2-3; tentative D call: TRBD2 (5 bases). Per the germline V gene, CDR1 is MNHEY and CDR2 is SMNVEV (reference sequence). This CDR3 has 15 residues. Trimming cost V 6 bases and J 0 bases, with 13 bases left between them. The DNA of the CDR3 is TGTGCCAGCAGAGCGGCCCCGCTAAGCACAGATACGCAGTATTTT. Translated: CASRAAPLSTDTQYF.

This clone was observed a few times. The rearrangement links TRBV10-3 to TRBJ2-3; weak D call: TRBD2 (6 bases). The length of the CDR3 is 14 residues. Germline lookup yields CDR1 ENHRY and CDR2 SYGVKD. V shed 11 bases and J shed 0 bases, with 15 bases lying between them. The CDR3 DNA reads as TGTGCCGGGCGGGCGGGGCTTAGCACAGATACGCAGTATTTT. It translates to CAGRAGLSTDTQYF.

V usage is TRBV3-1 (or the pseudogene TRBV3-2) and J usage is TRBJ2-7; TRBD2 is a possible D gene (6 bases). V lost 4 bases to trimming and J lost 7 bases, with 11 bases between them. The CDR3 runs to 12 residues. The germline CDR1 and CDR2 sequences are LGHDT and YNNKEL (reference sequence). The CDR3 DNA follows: TGTGCCAGCAGCCTCAGGAGCGGGGAGCAGTACTTC. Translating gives CASSLRSGEQYF.

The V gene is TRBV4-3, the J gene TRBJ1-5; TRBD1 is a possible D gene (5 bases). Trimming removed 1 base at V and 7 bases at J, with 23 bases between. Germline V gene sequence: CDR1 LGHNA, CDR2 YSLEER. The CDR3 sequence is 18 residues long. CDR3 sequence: CASSQAYPSGLLRQPQHF. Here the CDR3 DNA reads TGCGCCAGCAGCCAAGCCTACCCCTCAGGGCTTCTCCGCCAGCCCCAGCATTTT.

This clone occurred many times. CDR3 amino acids: CASSLGYSYGYTF. The CDR3 DNA sequence: TGCGCCAGCAGCTTGGGGTATAGCTATGGCTACACCTTC. The chain has TRBV5-1 and TRBJ1-2; D unresolved. The CDR3 covers 13 residues. V lost 0 bases, J lost 4 bases, and 7 bases lay in between. Germline-derived CDR1 and CDR2 are SGHRS and YFSETQ.

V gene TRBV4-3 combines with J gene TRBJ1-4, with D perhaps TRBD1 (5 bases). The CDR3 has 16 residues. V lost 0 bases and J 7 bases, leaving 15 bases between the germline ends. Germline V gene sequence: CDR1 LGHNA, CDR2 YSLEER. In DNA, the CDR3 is TGCGCCAGCAGCCAAGATAGGGCCGGGGGACGTGAAAAACTGTTTTTT. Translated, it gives CASSQDRAGGREKLFF.

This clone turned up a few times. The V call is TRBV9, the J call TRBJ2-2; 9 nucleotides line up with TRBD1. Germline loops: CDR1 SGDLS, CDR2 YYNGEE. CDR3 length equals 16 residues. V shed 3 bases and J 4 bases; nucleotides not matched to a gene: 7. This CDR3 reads CASSARDRVSTGELFF. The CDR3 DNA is TGTGCCAGCAGCGCCCGGGACAGGGTGAGCACCGGGGAGCTGTTTTTT.

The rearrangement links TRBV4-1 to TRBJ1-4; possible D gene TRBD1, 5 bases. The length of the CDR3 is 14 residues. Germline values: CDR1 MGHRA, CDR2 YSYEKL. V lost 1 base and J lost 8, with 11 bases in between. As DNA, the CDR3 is TGCGCCAGCAGCCAAGGGGGCGGACCAGAAAAACTGTTTTTT. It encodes CASSQGGGPEKLFF.

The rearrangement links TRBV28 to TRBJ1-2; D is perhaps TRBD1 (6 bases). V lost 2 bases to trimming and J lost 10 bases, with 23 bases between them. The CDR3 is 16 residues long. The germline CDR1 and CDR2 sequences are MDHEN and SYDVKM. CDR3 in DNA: TGTGCCAGCAGTTTAATTGGGTCTGGGGGCGCTGATGTCTACACCTTC. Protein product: CASSLIGSGGADVYTF.

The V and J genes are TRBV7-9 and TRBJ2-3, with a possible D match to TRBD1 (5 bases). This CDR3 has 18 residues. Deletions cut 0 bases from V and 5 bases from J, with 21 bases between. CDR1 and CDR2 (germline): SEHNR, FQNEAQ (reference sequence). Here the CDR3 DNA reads TGTGCCAGCAGCTTAGCCGCAGGGTCTAGGAACCCCCGAGATACGCAGTATTTT. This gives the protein CASSLAAGSRNPRDTQYF. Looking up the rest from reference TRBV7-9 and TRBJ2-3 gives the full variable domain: DTGVSQNPRHKITKRGQNVTFRCDPISEHNRLYWYRQTLGQGPEFLTYFQNEAQLEKSRLLSDRFSAERPKGSFSTLEIQRTEQGDSAMYLCASSLAAGSRNPRDTQYFGPGTRLTVL.

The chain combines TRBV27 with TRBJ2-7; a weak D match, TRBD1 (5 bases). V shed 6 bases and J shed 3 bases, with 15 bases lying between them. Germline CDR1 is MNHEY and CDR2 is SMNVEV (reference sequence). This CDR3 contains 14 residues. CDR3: CASRPLDTYYEQYF. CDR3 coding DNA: TGTGCCAGCAGGCCCCTGGACACTTACTACGAGCAGTACTTC.

This CDR3 reads CASSFDRDYGYTF. CDR3 DNA: TGTGCCAGCAGCTTTGACAGGGACTATGGCTACACCTTC. The chain combines TRBV11-3 with TRBJ1-2, with 7 bases identical to TRBD1. Unmatched junction bases numbered 1, after V lost 3 bases and J lost 3 bases. There are 13 residues in the CDR3. The germline V gene has CDR1 SGHNT and CDR2 YENEEA.

The CDR3 DNA is TGTGCCTGGAGTAAAACAGTTAACACCGGGGAGCTGTTTTTT. Amino acids: CAWSKTVNTGELFF. The rearrangement uses TRBV30 and TRBJ2-2; D not resolved. This CDR3 is built from 14 residues. Germline V lookup: CDR1 GTSNPN, CDR2 SVGIG (reference sequence). Trimming removed 2 bases from V and 2 bases from J, with 9 bases in between.